The rows below give T cell receptor beta chains drawn from one sample of a study of control samples from healthy donors and cancer patients. Libraries were prepared by immunoSEQ multiplex PCR; TCRdb keeps only in-frame clonotypes and omits some of them. Of under 450,000 clones in the sample, around nine tenths are singletons; the top ten hold around 6.4%. The sample taken for sequencing was PBMCs. Source of these receptors: a middle-aged man with head and neck cancer. Each CDR3 is given with its conserved first and last residue. A D gene is named only where the DNA matches it firmly. Some rows have no size entry. The others give once, few or many, or a class for an expanded clone.

TRBV9	15	TRBJ2-3	.	.	CASSVATVTTDTQYF	TGTGCCAGCAGCGTAGCTACAGTCACAACAGATACGCAGTATTTT
TRBV19	15	TRBJ1-2	.	TRBD1	CASSIPRTGAGGYTF	TGTGCCAGTAGTATCCCCCGGACAGGGGCCGGTGGCTACACCTTC
TRBV3-1/TRBV3-2	13	TRBJ1-3	.	.	CASSQSTDNTIYF	TGTGCCAGCAGCCAATCAACGGACAACACCATATATTTT
TRBV4-3	15	TRBJ1-4	.	.	CASSPMGGSNEKLFF	TGCGCCAGCAGCCCTATGGGCGGGTCAAATGAAAAACTGTTTTTT
TRBV15	12	TRBJ2-7	.	.	CATSLRVDEQYF	TGTGCCACCAGCTTAAGGGTGGACGAGCAGTACTTC
TRBV6-5	13	TRBJ2-7	.	TRBD1	CASTGTATAEQYF	TGTGCCAGTACCGGGACAGCGACCGCCGAGCAGTACTTC
TRBV29-1	13	TRBJ2-3	.	.	CSVTRTSTDTQYF	TGCAGCGTTACCCGGACAAGCACAGATACGCAGTATTTT
TRBV5-1	14	TRBJ2-7	.	.	CASSRGDGPYEQYF	TGCGCCAGCAGCCGCGGGGACGGACCCTACGAGCAGTACTTC
TRBV5-8	14	TRBJ1-1	.	.	CASSGQAGNTEAFF	TGTGCCAGCAGTGGCCAGGCAGGGAACACTGAAGCTTTCTTT
TRBV24-1	15	TRBJ1-2	.	.	CATSDSSWADYGYTF	TGTGCCACCAGTGACTCCTCGTGGGCGGATTATGGCTACACCTTC
TRBV7-3	16	TRBJ2-7	.	.	CASSLRAGSGKGEQYF	TGTGCCAGCAGCTTAAGGGCTGGAAGCGGAAAGGGGGAGCAGTACTTC
TRBV27	13	TRBJ2-7	.	.	CASSLSIAYEQYF	TGTGCCAGCAGTTTATCGATTGCCTACGAGCAGTACTTC
TRBV10-2	11	TRBJ1-1	.	.	CASSESLWAFF	TGCGCCAGCAGTGAGTCCCTTTGGGCTTTCTTT
TRBV19	15	TRBJ2-7	.	.	CASSIDQDSHYEQYF	TGTGCCAGTAGTATAGATCAGGACAGCCACTACGAGCAGTACTTC
TRBV28	15	TRBJ2-1	few	.	CASSFSGSSYNEQFF	TGTGCCAGCAGTTTTAGCGGAAGCTCCTACAATGAGCAGTTCTTC
TRBV11-2	14	TRBJ1-1	.	TRBD1	CASSLVQGATEAFF	TGTGCCAGCAGCTTAGTACAGGGGGCCACTGAAGCTTTCTTT
TRBV27	16	TRBJ2-7	.	.	CASSLSSLARSYEQYF	TGTGCCAGCAGTTTATCGAGCCTCGCGAGGTCCTACGAGCAGTACTTC
TRBV6-5	13	TRBJ2-1	.	.	CASRDRNVNEQFF	TGTGCCAGCCGGGACCGCAATGTCAATGAGCAGTTCTTC
TRBV28	15	TRBJ1-2	.	.	CASSSRGRAFYGYTF	TGTGCCAGCAGCTCGCGGGGACGCGCATTCTATGGCTACACCTTC
TRBV10-3	11	TRBJ1-2	.	.	CAIGEGYGYTF	TGTGCCATCGGGGAGGGCTATGGCTACACCTTC
TRBV9	14	TRBJ2-3	.	.	CASSVTRLTDTQYF	TGTGCCAGCAGCGTAACCAGACTGACAGATACGCAGTATTTT
TRBV11-2	16	TRBJ2-7	.	TRBD2	CASSRSGLADDYEQYF	TGTGCCAGCAGCCGTTCCGGGCTAGCGGACGACTACGAGCAGTACTTC
TRBV20-1	11	TRBJ2-5	.	.	CSARYPQTQYF	TGCAGTGCTAGGTATCCGCAGACCCAGTACTTC
TRBV5-5	14	TRBJ2-7	.	TRBD2	CASSEGRGVYEQYF	TGTGCCAGCAGCGAGGGCCGGGGGGTCTACGAGCAGTACTTC
TRBV7-8	17	TRBJ2-3	.	.	CASSLILGDPFGDTQYF	TGTGCCAGCAGCTTAATCCTAGGGGATCCCTTTGGGGATACGCAGTATTTT
TRBV9	17	TRBJ2-2	.	TRBD2	CASSVETSGGSTGELFF	TGTGCCAGCAGCGTTGAGACTAGCGGGGGAAGTACCGGGGAGCTGTTTTTT
TRBV2	13	TRBJ1-5	.	TRBD1	CASRGDRATPQHF	TGTGCCAGCAGGGGGGACAGGGCTACGCCCCAGCATTTT
TRBV9	15	TRBJ2-7	.	TRBD1	CASSAGGQGGHEQYF	TGTGCCAGCAGCGCCGGGGGACAGGGTGGACACGAGCAGTACTTC
TRBV3-1/TRBV3-2	18	TRBJ2-1	.	.	CASSQGPTWGSVNNEQFF	TGTGCCAGCAGCCAAGGGCCGACCTGGGGGTCGGTCAACAATGAGCAGTTCTTC
TRBV7-2	14	TRBJ2-5	.	.	CASSLPGSSETQYF	TGTGCCAGCAGCTTACCGGGGTCATCAGAGACCCAGTACTTC
TRBV13	15	TRBJ2-7	.	TRBD1	CASSLETGDANEQYF	TGTGCCAGCAGCTTGGAGACAGGGGATGCCAACGAGCAGTACTTC
TRBV15	18	TRBJ2-5	.	.	CATSRELGLGGPQETQYF	TGTGCCACCAGCAGAGAATTAGGCTTGGGGGGCCCTCAAGAGACCCAGTACTTC
TRBV7-9	16	TRBJ2-1	once	.	CASSLFRGARINEQFF	TGTGCCAGCAGCTTATTTCGGGGGGCGAGAATCAATGAGCAGTTCTTC
TRBV28	13	TRBJ2-1	.	TRBD1	CASSPDRADEQFF	TGTGCCAGCAGTCCGGACAGGGCTGATGAGCAGTTCTTC
TRBV19	14	TRBJ2-7	once	TRBD1	CASSLQGQVYEQYF	TGTGCCAGTAGTCTACAGGGGCAGGTCTACGAGCAGTACTTC
TRBV5-1	15	TRBJ1-6	once	TRBD1	CASSVRQGRNSPLHF	TGCGCCAGCAGCGTCCGACAGGGTCGTAATTCACCCCTCCACTTT
TRBV19	13	TRBJ2-7	.	.	CASSIDVSYEQYF	TGTGCCAGTAGTATCGACGTCTCCTACGAGCAGTACTTC
TRBV11-2	16	TRBJ1-3	.	.	CASSRLGSHSGNTIYF	TGTGCCAGCAGTCGATTGGGCAGCCACTCTGGAAACACCATATATTTT
TRBV10-3	14	TRBJ1-1	.	.	CAIAATPDSKEAFF	TGTGCCATAGCCGCAACCCCCGACAGCAAGGAAGCTTTCTTT
TRBV6-5	15	TRBJ2-3	.	TRBD2	CASPGSSGSTDTQYF	TGTGCCAGTCCGGGATCTAGCGGGAGCACAGATACGCAGTATTTT
TRBV5-6	12	TRBJ2-7	.	.	CASSPGTYEQYF	TGTGCCAGCAGTCCGGGGACCTACGAGCAGTACTTC
TRBV11-3	15	TRBJ2-1	.	TRBD2	CASSPAGDRFSEQFF	TGTGCCAGCAGCCCCGCGGGAGACCGTTTCAGTGAGCAGTTCTTC